This entry features one TCR beta chain sequence. Its antigen is currently unknown. This sample was taken from a study of shared clonotypes between healthy human individuals. Study context: Each donor's CD8 memory used one plate, CD8 naive two, each CD4 subset three.

Study-wide points: Non-shared clonotypes had lower generation probabilities than clonotypes shared by all four sorted-subset donors. Larger estimated richness was generally recorded for naive subsets relative to memory subsets. Limitation of the genetic and exposure-history diversity represented came from the few donors.

CD45RO-negative CD8 cells positively selected for CCR7 made up the naive population, which excluded terminally differentiated effector memory CD45RA+ cells. Profiling relied on immunoSEQ multiplex PCR, and the TCRdb table lists in-frame clones only, not all of them. The sample carries 1.5 million to 2.5 million clones, 85% to 95% recorded once. J lost 2 bases, V lost 6 bases, and 4 bases had no gene match. Germline CDR1 is MNHEY and CDR2 is SVGAGI. The CDR3 length is 14 residues. The origin of this receptor is a man aged 18 to 29 in good health. Specimen: naive CD8+ T cells sorted from blood. The J gene is TRBJ1-5, the V gene TRBV6-5, with 7 bases fitting TRBD1. The CDR3 loop is CASSVTGGNQPQHF. The CDR3 DNA is TGTGCCAGCAGCGTTACAGGGGGCAATCAGCCCCAGCATTTT.